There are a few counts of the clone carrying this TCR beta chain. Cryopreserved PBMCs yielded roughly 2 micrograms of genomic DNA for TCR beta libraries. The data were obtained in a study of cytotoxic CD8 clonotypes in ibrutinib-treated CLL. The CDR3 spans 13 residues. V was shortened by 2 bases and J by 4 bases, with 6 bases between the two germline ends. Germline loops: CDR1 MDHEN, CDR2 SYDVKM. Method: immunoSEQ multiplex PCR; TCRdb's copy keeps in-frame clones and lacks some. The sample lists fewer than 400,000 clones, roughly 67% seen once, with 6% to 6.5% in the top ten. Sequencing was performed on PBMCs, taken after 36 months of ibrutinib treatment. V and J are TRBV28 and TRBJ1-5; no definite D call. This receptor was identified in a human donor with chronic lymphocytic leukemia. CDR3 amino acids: CASSLVGNQPQHF. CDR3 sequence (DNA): TGTGCCAGCAGTTTAGTAGGGAATCAGCCCCAGCATTTT.